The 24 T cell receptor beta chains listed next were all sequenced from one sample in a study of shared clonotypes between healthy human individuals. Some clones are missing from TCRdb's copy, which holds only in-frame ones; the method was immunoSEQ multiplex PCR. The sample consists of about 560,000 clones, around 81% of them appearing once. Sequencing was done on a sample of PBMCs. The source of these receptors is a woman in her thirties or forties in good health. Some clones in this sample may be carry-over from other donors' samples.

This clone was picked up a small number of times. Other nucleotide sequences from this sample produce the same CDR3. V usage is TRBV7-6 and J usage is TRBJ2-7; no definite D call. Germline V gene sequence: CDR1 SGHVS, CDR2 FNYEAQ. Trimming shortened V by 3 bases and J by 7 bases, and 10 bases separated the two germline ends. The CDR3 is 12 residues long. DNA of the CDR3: TGTGCCAGCAGCTTGCCCCAAGGGGAGCAGTACTTC. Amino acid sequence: CASSLPQGEQYF.

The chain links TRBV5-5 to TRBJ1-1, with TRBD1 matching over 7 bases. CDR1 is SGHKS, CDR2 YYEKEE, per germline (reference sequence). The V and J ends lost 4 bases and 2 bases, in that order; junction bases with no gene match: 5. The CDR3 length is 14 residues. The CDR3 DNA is TGTGCCAGCAGCCCGGGGACAGTCAACACTGAAGCTTTCTTT. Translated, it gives CASSPGTVNTEAFF. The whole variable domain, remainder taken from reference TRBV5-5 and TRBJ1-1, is DAGVTQSPTHLIKTRGQQVTLRCSPISGHKSVSWYQQVLGQGPQFIFQYYEKEERGRGNFPDRFSARQFPNYSSELNVNALLLGDSALYLCASSPGTVNTEAFFGQGTRLTVV.

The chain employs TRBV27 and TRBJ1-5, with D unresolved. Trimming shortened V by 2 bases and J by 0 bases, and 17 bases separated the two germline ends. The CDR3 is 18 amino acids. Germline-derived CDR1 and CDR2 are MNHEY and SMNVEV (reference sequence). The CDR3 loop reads CASSLVSSGSDSNQPQHF. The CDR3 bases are TGTGCCAGCAGTTTAGTATCATCCGGGTCAGATAGCAATCAGCCCCAGCATTTT.

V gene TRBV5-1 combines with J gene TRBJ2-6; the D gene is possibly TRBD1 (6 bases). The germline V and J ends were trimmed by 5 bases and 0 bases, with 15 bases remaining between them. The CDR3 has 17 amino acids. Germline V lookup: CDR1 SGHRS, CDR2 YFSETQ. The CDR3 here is CASRAAVGASGANVLTF. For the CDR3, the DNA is TGCGCCAGCAGGGCTGCCGTGGGGGCCTCTGGGGCCAACGTCCTGACTTTC.

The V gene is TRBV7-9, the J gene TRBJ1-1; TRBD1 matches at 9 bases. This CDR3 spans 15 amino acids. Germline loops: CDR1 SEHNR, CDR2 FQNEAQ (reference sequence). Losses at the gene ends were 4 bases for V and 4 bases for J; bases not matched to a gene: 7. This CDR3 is CASSWGTGRGTEAFF. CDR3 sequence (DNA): TGTGCCAGCAGCTGGGGGACAGGGAGGGGCACTGAAGCTTTCTTT. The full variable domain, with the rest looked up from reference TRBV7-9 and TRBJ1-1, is DTGVSQNPRHKITKRGQNVTFRCDPISEHNRLYWYRQTLGQGPEFLTYFQNEAQLEKSRLLSDRFSAERPKGSFSTLEIQRTEQGDSAMYLCASSWGTGRGTEAFFGQGTRLTVV.

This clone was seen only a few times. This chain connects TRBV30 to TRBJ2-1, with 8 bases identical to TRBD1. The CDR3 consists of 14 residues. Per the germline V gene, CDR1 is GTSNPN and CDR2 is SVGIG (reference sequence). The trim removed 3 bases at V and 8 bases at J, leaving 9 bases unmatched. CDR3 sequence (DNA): TGTGCCTGGAGCCCGCTTGGACAGGGCCATGAGCAGTTCTTC. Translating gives CAWSPLGQGHEQFF.

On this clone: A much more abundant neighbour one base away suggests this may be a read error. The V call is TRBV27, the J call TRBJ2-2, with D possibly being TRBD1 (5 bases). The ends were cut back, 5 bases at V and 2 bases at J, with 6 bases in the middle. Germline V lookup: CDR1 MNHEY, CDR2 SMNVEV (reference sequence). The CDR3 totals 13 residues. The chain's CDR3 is CASSDSNTGELFF. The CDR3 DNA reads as TGTGCCAGCAGTGACAGCAACACCGGGGAGCTGTTTTTT.

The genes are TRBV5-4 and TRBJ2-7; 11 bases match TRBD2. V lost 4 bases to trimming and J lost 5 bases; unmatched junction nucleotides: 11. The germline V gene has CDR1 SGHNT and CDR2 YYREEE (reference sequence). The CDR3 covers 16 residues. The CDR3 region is CASSPGPSGRINEQYF. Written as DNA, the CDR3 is TGTGCCAGCAGCCCCGGGCCTAGCGGGAGGATAAACGAGCAGTACTTC.

In DNA form, the CDR3 reads TGTGCCAGCAGTACTACAGGGAGGAGCACTGAAGCTTTCTTT. This translates into CASSTTGRSTEAFF. This chain connects TRBV6-1 to TRBJ1-1; D is possibly TRBD1 (6 bases). From germline, CDR1 is MNHNS and CDR2 SASEGT. Trimming pared 5 bases from V and 4 bases from J, leaving 14 bases between. The CDR3 is 14 residues long.

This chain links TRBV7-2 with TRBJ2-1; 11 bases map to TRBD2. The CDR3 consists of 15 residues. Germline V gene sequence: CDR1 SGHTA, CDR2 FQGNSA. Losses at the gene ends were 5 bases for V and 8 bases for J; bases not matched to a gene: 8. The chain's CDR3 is CASSVIAGGFDEQFF. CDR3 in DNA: TGTGCCAGCAGCGTCATAGCGGGAGGGTTTGATGAGCAGTTCTTC.

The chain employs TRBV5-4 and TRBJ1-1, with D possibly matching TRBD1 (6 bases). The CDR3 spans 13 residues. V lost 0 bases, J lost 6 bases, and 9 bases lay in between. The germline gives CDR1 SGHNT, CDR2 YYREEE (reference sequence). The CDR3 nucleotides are TGTGCCAGCAGCTTGGCCAGGGGATCTGAAGCTTTCTTT. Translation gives CASSLARGSEAFF.

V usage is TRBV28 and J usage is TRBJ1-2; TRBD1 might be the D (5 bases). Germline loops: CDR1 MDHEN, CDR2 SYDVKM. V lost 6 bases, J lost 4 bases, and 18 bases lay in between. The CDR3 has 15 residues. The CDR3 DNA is TGTGCCAGCAGCCCGACAGCCTCCAGCGGCTATGGCTACACCTTC. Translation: CASSPTASSGYGYTF.

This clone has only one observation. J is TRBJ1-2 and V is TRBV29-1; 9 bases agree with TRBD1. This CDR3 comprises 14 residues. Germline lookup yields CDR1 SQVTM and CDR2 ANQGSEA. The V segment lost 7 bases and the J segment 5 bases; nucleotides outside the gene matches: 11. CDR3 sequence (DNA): TGCAGCGCATTTGGGACAGGGCCGGGGTATGGCTACACCTTC. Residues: CSAFGTGPGYGYTF.

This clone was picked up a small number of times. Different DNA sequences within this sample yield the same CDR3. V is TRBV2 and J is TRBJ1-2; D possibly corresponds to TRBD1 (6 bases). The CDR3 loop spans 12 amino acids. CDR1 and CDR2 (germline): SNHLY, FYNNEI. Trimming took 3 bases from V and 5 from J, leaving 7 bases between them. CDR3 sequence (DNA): TGTGCCAGCAGTGAGGACAGTTATGGCTACACCTTC. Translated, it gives CASSEDSYGYTF.

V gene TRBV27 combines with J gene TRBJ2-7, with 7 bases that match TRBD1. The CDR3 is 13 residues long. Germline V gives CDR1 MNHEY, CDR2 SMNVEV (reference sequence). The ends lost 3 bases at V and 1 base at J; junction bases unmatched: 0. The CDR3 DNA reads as TGTGCCAGCAGTTTGGGACAGTCCTACGAGCAGTACTTC. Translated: CASSLGQSYEQYF.

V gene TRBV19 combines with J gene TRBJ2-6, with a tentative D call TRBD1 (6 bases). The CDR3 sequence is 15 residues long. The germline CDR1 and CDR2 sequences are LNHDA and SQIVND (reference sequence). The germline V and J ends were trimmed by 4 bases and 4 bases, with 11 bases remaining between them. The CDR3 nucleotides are TGTGCCAGTAGTAAGCCAGGGGTAGGGGCCAACGTCCTGACTTTC. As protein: CASSKPGVGANVLTF. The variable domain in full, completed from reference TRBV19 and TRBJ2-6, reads DGGITQSPKYLFRKEGQNVTLSCEQNLNHDAMYWYRQDPGQGLRLIYYSQIVNDFQKGDIAEGYSVSREKKESFPLTVTSAQKNPTAFYLCASSKPGVGANVLTFGAGSRLTVL.

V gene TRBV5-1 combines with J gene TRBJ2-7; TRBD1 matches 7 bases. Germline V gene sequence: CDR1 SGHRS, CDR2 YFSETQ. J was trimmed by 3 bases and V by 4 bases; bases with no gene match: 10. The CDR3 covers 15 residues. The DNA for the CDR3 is TGCGCCAGCAGCGAAAGGACAGGACCGCGCTACGAGCAGTACTTC. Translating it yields CASSERTGPRYEQYF.

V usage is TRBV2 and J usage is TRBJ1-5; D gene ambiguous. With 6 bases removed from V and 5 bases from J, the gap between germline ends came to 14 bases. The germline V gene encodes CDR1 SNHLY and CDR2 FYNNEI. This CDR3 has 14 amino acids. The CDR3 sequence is CASSPITRDQPQHF. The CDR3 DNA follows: TGTGCCAGCAGCCCCATTACGCGGGATCAGCCCCAGCATTTT.

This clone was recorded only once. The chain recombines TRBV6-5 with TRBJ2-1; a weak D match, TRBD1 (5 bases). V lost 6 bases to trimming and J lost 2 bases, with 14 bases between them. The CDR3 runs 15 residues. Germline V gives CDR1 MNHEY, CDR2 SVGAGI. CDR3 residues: CASSLRTRAYNEQFF. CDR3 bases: TGTGCCAGCAGCCTCCGGACACGAGCCTACAATGAGCAGTTCTTC.

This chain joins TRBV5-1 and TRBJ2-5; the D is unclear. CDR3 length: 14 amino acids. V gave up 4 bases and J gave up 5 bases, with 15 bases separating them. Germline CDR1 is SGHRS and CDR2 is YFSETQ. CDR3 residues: CASSPGQRMETQYF. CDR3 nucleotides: TGCGCCAGCAGCCCAGGCCAACGGATGGAGACCCAGTACTTC.

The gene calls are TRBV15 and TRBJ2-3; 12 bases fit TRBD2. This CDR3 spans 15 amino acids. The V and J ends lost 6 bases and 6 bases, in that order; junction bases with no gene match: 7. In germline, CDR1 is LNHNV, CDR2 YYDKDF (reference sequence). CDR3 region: CATRSGLAGLDTQYF. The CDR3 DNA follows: TGTGCCACCAGATCCGGACTAGCGGGATTGGATACGCAGTATTTT.

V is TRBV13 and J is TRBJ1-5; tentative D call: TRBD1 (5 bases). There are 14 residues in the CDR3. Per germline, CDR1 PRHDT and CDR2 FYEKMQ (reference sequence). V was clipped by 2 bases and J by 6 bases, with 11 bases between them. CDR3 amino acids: CASSLKGLGQPQHF. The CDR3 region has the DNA TGTGCCAGCAGCTTAAAGGGGTTAGGTCAGCCCCAGCATTTT.

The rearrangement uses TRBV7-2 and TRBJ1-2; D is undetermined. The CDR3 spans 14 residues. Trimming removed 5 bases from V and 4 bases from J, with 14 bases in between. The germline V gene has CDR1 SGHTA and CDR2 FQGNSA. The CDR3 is CASSQEDRGYGYTF. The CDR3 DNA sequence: TGTGCCAGCAGCCAAGAGGATCGGGGCTATGGCTACACCTTC.

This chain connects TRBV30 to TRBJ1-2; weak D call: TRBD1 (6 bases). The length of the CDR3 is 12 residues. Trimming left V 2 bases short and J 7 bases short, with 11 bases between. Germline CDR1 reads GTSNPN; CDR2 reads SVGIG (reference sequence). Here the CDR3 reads CAWSRGGSGYTF. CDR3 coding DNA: TGTGCCTGGAGTCGAGGGGGAAGTGGCTACACCTTC.